A selection of T cell receptor beta chains follows, all from one sample in a study of blood T cell repertoires in COVID-19. Data came from immunoSEQ multiplex PCR; TCRdb stores just in-frame clones and leaves some out. The table lists roughly 120,000 clones, about 90% of them singletons, with approximately 7.2% in the top ten. Sequenced input: peripheral blood. These receptors came from a man aged 65 to 85 who had recovered from COVID-19. CDR3s include the opening cysteine and the closing phenylalanine or tryptophan. A D gene is named only where the DNA matches it firmly. Where a row states a size, it is once, few, many or the class of an expanded clone; other rows omit it.

J gene | V gene | D gene | clone size | CDR3 protein | CDR3 DNA
TRBJ1-6 | TRBV30 | TRBD1 | - | CAWSARTGGFYSPLHF | TGTGCCTGGAGCGCTCGGACAGGGGGGTTTTACTCACCCCTCCACTTT
TRBJ2-7 | TRBV7-2 | TRBD2 | - | CASSGRLAGLNEQYF | TGTGCCAGCAGCGGGCGACTAGCGGGATTGAACGAGCAGTACTTC
TRBJ2-3 | TRBV9 | TRBD1 | - | CASSVEQGADTQYF | TGTGCCAGCAGCGTAGAACAGGGGGCAGATACGCAGTATTTT
TRBJ2-1 | TRBV7-2 | TRBD2 | - | CASSSPPGTSGRHEQFF | TGTGCCAGCAGCTCTCCCCCCGGGACTAGCGGGAGACATGAGCAGTTCTTC
TRBJ2-7 | TRBV5-1 | - | - | CASSPGGQSYEQYF | TGCGCCAGCAGCCCCGGGGGGCAGTCCTACGAGCAGTACTTC
TRBJ1-1 | TRBV5-1 | TRBD1 | once | CASSLAQGGMNTEAFF | TGCGCCAGCAGCTTGGCCCAGGGGGGAATGAACACTGAAGCTTTCTTT
TRBJ2-5 | TRBV2 | - | - | CACQAAGETQYF | TGTGCCTGCCAGGCGGCGGGGGAGACCCAGTACTTC
TRBJ1-1 | TRBV7-3 | TRBD1 | few | CASSTRQGATEAFF | TGTGCCAGCAGCACCCGACAGGGGGCCACTGAAGCTTTCTTT
TRBJ1-2 | TRBV10-3 | TRBD1 | - | CAISRDRGNYGYTF | TGTGCCATCAGTCGGGACAGGGGTAACTATGGCTACACCTTC
TRBJ2-2 | TRBV4-2 | TRBD2 | - | CASSQASGGATGELFF | TGTGCCAGCAGCCAAGCTAGCGGGGGGGCCACCGGGGAGCTGTTTTTT
TRBJ2-2 | TRBV28 | TRBD1 | - | CASIKPGQGNTGELFF | TGTGCCAGCATTAAACCGGGACAGGGTAACACCGGGGAGCTGTTTTTT
TRBJ2-3 | TRBV5-1 | TRBD2 | - | CASSSGLATDTQYF | TGCGCCAGCAGCTCCGGACTAGCCACAGATACGCAGTATTTT
TRBJ1-2 | TRBV19 | - | once | CASSRITGSDYGYTF | TGTGCCAGTAGTAGGATCACAGGGTCGGACTATGGCTACACCTTC
TRBJ2-7 | TRBV2 | TRBD1 | once | CASSGTGGYEQYF | TGTGCCAGCAGTGGGACAGGGGGATACGAGCAGTACTTC
TRBJ1-2 | TRBV12-3/TRBV12-4 | TRBD1 | - | CASSFTGGQGYTF | TGTGCCAGCAGTTTTACAGGGGGTCAGGGCTACACCTTC
TRBJ1-5 | TRBV3-1/TRBV3-2 | TRBD1 | few | CASSGTVNQPQHF | TGTGCCAGCAGCGGGACAGTCAATCAGCCCCAGCATTTT
TRBJ2-1 | TRBV5-4 | TRBD2 | - | CASSLGGGRPRNEQFF | TGTGCCAGCAGCTTGGGCGGGGGGCGTCCACGGAATGAGCAGTTCTTC